This T cell receptor (beta chain) was found in a study of T cell changes during pregnancy in multiple sclerosis. Produced via immunoSEQ multiplex PCR; TCRdb's table is partial and in-frame only. The top ten hold more than 0.3% of the sample, which has about 38,000 clones, around nine tenths seen once. This clone was recorded only once. The CDR3 is made up of 15 amino acids. Looked up from germline, CDR1 is SGHRS and CDR2 is YFSETQ. V was clipped by 2 bases and J by 1 base, with 9 bases between them. This specimen consisted of CD4+ T cells from peripheral blood mononuclear cells, obtained after pregnancy. The chain combines TRBV5-1 with TRBJ2-2, with D hard to call. The sequence derives from a female donor in good health, enrolled as a control in a pregnancy study. DNA of the CDR3: TGCGCCAGCAGCTTTTACCTAGGGAACACCGGGGAGCTGTTTTTT. Its translation is CASSFYLGNTGELFF. Using reference TRBV5-1 and TRBJ2-2 for the parts outside the CDR3, the full variable domain is KAGVTQTPRYLIKTRGQQVTLSCSPISGHRSVSWYQQTPGQGLQFLFEYFSETQRNKGNFPGRFSGRQFSNSRSEMNVSTLELGDSALYLCASSFYLGNTGELFFGEGSRLTVL.